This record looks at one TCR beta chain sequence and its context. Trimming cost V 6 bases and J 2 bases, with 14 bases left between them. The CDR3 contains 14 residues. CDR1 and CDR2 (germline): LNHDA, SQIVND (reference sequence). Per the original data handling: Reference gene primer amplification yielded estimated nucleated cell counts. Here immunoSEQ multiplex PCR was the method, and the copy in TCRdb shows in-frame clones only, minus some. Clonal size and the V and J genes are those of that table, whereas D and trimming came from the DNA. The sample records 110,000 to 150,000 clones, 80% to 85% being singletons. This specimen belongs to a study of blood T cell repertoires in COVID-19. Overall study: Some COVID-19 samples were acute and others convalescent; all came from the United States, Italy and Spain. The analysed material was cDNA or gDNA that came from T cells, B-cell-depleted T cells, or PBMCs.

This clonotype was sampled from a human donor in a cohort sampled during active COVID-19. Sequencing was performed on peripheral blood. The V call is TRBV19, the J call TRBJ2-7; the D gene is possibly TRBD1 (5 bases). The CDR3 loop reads CASSQIADTYEQYF. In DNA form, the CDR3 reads TGTGCCAGTAGCCAGATCGCGGACACCTACGAGCAGTACTTC.